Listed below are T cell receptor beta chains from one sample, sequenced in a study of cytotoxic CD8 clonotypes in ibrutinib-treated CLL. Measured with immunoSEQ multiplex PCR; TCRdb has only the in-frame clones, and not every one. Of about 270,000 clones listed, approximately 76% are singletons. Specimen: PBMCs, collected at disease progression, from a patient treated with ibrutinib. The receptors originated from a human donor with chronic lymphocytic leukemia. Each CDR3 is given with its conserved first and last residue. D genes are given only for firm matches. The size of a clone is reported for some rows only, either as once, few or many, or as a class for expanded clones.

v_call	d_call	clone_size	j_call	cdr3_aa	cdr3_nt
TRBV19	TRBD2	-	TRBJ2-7	CASSIVGGREAIYEQYF	TGTGCCAGTAGTATAGTGGGTGGGCGGGAGGCAATCTACGAGCAGTACTTC
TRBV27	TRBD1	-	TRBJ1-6	CASSRDRVSYNSPLHF	TGTGCCAGCAGTCGGGACAGGGTCTCCTATAATTCACCCCTCCACTTT
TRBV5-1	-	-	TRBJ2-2	CASSLMEAGAGELFF	TGCGCCAGCAGCCTGATGGAGGCCGGGGCCGGGGAGCTGTTTTTT
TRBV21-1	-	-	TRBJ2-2	CASSKVLKQVVGELFF	TGTGCCAGCAGCAAAGTCTTGAAACAGGTTGTCGGGGAGCTGTTTTTT
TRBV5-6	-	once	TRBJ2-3	CASSLGATDTQYF	TGTGCCAGCAGCCTGGGGGCCACAGATACGCAGTATTTT
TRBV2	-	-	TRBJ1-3	CASSEFRTAGNTIYF	TGTGCCAGCAGTGAGTTCAGGACAGCTGGAAACACCATATATTTT
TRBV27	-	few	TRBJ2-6	CASSAISSGANVLTF	TGTGCCAGCAGTGCAATAAGCTCTGGGGCCAACGTCCTGACTTTC
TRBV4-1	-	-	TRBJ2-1	CASSLPADNEQFF	TGCGCCAGCAGCCTCCCGGCCGACAATGAGCAGTTCTTC
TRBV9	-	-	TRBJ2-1	CASSGLAYNEQFF	TGTGCCAGCAGCGGGCTAGCCTACAATGAGCAGTTCTTC
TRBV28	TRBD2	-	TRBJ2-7	CASGGLPSSYEQYF	TGTGCCAGCGGGGGACTACCCAGCTCCTACGAGCAGTACTTC
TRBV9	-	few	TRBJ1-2	CASSVDGPAANYGYTF	TGTGCCAGCAGCGTAGATGGTCCCGCGGCCAACTATGGCTACACCTTC
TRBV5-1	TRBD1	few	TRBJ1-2	CASSSDARTGKGYTF	TGCGCCAGCAGCTCCGACGCAAGGACAGGGAAGGGCTACACCTTC
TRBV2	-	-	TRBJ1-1	CASTLSALSVAFF	TGTGCCAGCACTCTATCGGCACTGTCAGTAGCTTTCTTT
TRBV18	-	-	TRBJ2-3	CASSPKLALTDTQYF	TGTGCCAGCTCACCAAAGCTAGCGCTGACAGATACGCAGTATTTT
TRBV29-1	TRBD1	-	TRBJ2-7	CSVVGTGAYEQYF	TGCAGCGTTGTTGGGACAGGGGCCTACGAGCAGTACTTC
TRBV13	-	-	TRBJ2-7	CASSLVGPFSYEQYF	TGTGCCAGCAGCTTAGTGGGTCCCTTCTCCTACGAGCAGTACTTC
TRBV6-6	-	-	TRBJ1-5	CASSLGGVNQPQHF	TGTGCCAGCAGTTTGGGGGGGGTCAATCAGCCCCAGCATTTT
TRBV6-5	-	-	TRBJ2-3	CASSYGQYSGDTQYF	TGTGCCAGCAGTTACGGCCAATATAGCGGTGATACGCAGTATTTT
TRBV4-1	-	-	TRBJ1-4	CASSQALNEKLFF	TGCGCCAGCAGCCAAGCCCTTAATGAAAAACTGTTTTTT
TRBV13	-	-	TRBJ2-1	CASSLYRGQGVEQFF	TGTGCCAGCAGCCTCTATAGGGGACAAGGCGTTGAGCAGTTCTTC
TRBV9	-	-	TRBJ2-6	CASSVDLPFSGANVLTF	TGTGCCAGCAGCGTCGACCTACCCTTCTCTGGGGCCAACGTCCTGACTTTC
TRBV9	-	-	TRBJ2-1	CASSVVAGPYNEQFF	TGTGCCAGCAGCGTAGTCGCCGGACCCTACAATGAGCAGTTCTTC
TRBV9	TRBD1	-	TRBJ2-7	CASSFGQGRDEQYF	TGTGCCAGCAGCTTCGGACAGGGGAGGGACGAGCAGTACTTC
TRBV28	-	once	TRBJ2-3	CASSFPGARIADTQYF	TGTGCCAGCAGTTTCCCAGGGGCAAGAATAGCAGATACGCAGTATTTT
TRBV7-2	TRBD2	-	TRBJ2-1	CASSLALGLAVVFLGEQFF	TGTGCCAGCAGCTTAGCTCTAGGACTAGCGGTTGTCTTTCTCGGTGAGCAGTTCTTC
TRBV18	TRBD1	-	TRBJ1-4	CASSQRTGPLNEKLFF	TGTGCCAGCTCACAAAGGACAGGGCCCCTTAATGAAAAACTGTTTTTT
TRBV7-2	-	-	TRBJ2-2	CASSSSGRQENTGELFF	TGTGCCAGCAGCTCCTCGGGGCGACAGGAGAACACCGGGGAGCTGTTTTTT
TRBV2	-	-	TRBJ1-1	CASSERHLYTEAFF	TGTGCCAGCAGTGAAAGGCATTTGTACACTGAAGCTTTCTTT
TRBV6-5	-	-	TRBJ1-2	CASSYPAAAKYPGYTF	TGTGCCAGCAGTTACCCTGCCGCCGCAAAATATCCGGGCTACACCTTC
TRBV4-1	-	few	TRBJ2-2	CASSQDHGTGELFF	TGCGCCAGCAGCCAAGATCACGGGACCGGGGAGCTGTTTTTT
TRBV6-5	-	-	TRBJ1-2	CASSYSATGGLGGYTF	TGTGCCAGCAGTTACTCGGCGACGGGGGGCTTAGGTGGCTACACCTTC
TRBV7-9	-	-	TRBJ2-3	CASSLALPVINGDTQYF	TGTGCCAGCAGCTTAGCGCTCCCGGTTATCAATGGGGATACGCAGTATTTT
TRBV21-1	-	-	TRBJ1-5	CASSKVARWDQPQHF	TGTGCCAGCAGCAAAGTTGCAAGGTGGGATCAGCCCCAGCATTTT
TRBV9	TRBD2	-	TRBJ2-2	CASSVGQGLALNTGELFF	TGTGCCAGCAGCGTGGGTCAAGGACTAGCGTTGAACACCGGGGAGCTGTTTTTT
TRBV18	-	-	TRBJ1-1	CASSPPERNMNTEAFF	TGTGCCAGCTCACCACCGGAGAGGAACATGAACACTGAAGCTTTCTTT
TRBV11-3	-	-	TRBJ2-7	CASSSPDGPYEQYF	TGTGCCAGCAGCTCCCCAGACGGGCCCTACGAGCAGTACTTC
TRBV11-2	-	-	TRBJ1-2	CASSLDPLRGYGYTF	TGTGCCAGCAGCTTAGATCCCCTCCGAGGGTATGGCTACACCTTC
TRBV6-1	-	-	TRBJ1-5	CASSPGDYSNQPQHF	TGTGCCAGCTCGCCAGGTGATTATAGCAATCAGCCCCAGCATTTT
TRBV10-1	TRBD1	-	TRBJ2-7	CAPPKEFTGVHEQYF	TGCGCCCCCCCCAAAGAGTTTACAGGGGTACACGAGCAGTACTTC
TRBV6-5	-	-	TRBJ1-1	CASRRANTEAFF	TGTGCCAGCAGACGTGCGAACACTGAAGCTTTCTTT
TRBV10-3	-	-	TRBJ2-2	CAIRTLDSTNTGELFF	TGTGCCATCAGGACCCTAGACAGTACGAACACCGGGGAGCTGTTTTTT
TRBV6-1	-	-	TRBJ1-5	CASSESPRSGQPQHF	TGTGCCAGCAGTGAGTCCCCGAGGTCAGGGCAGCCCCAGCATTTT
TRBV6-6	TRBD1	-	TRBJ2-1	CASSYELGDRGLEQFF	TGTGCCAGCAGTTACGAACTTGGAGACAGGGGGCTTGAGCAGTTCTTC
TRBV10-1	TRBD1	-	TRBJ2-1	CASSEFGQGGIFSYNEQFF	TGCGCCAGCAGTGAGTTCGGACAGGGGGGAATCTTCTCCTACAATGAGCAGTTCTTC
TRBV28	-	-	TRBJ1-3	CASSLIVTRNTIYF	TGTGCCAGCAGTTTAATAGTCACCCGAAACACCATATATTTT
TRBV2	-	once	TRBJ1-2	CASSELWQGSGYTF	TGTGCCAGCAGTGAACTTTGGCAGGGGAGCGGCTACACCTTC
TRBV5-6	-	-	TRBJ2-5	CASSLFTDTQYF	TGTGCCAGCAGCCTATTTACAGACACCCAGTACTTC
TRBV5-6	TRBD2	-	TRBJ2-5	CASSLLGSGGQETQYF	TGTGCCAGCAGCTTGCTCGGTAGCGGGGGCCAAGAGACCCAGTACTTC
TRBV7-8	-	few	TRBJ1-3	CASSPRDRLTGNTIYF	TGTGCCAGCAGCCCCCGCGACAGGCTCACTGGAAACACCATATATTTT
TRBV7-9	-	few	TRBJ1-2	CASSSGYTF	TGTGCCAGCAGTTCTGGCTACACCTTC
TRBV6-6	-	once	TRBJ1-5	CASSYQGSNQPQHF	TGTGCCAGCAGTTACCAAGGTAGCAATCAGCCCCAGCATTTT
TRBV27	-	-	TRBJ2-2	CASSPRAVTGELFF	TGTGCCAGCAGCCCCCGGGCTGTGACCGGGGAGCTGTTTTTT